This T cell receptor beta chain was found in a study of T cell responses to AZD1222 COVID-19 vaccine. As for this clone: What it recognizes is unknown.

Broader study findings: Repertoire collection took place solely once the T cell response had peaked.

Clones were sequenced by immunoSEQ multiplex PCR, and TCRdb holds only the in-frame ones, with some missing. Of roughly 160,000 clones listed, 88% are singletons. The CDR3 is made up of 15 amino acids. The V end was cut by 7 bases, the J end by 0 bases, with 10 bases between. The germline gives CDR1 SNHLY, CDR2 FYNNEI. The material was peripheral blood, obtained on day 0 of AZD1222 vaccination. The chain is built from TRBV2 and TRBJ1-6; perhaps TRBD1 as D (5 bases). The receptor was derived from an adult in good health. Written as DNA, the CDR3 is TGTGCCAGCATCAGGGCTAGCTCCTATAATTCACCCCTCCACTTT. Protein sequence: CASIRASSYNSPLHF.